The entry that follows covers one TCR beta chain sequence. The antigen remains undetermined. This sample is drawn from a study of blood T cells in healthy people across ages. Study details: The capture of about one barcoded beta molecule per two T cells was achieved by template switching.

The length of the CDR3 is 14 residues. V lost 7 bases to trimming and J lost 4 bases; unmatched junction nucleotides: 6. Germline CDR1 and CDR2: SGHRS and YFSETQ. Donors ranged from 6 to 90 years old and were healthy Caucasians in Russia. General study findings and limits: A greater number of naive CD4+ cells and higher diversity distinguished long-lived donors from aged donors.

Sample-barcoded 5' priming and a J-beta primer mix drove a second PCR of roughly 7 to 11 cycles. Researchers report that a template-switch adaptor with 12 random nucleotides tagged each cDNA molecule. TCRdb reprocessed the 5' RACE reads via MiXCR and lists one record per CDR3 protein. The sample records roughly 1,500,000 distinct CDR3 sequences, 30% to 35% being singletons. The rearrangement links TRBV5-1 to TRBJ2-7; TRBD1 agrees at 12 bases. Sequencing was done on a sample of blood. The sequence was collected from a woman between 25 and 40 years old in good health. The CDR3 region is CASAGQGASYEQYF. The CDR3 bases are TGCGCCAGCGCGGGACAGGGGGCATCTTACGAGCAGTACTTC. The full variable domain, completed using reference TRBV5-1 and TRBJ2-7, is KAGVTQTPRYLIKTRGQQVTLSCSPISGHRSVSWYQQTPGQGLQFLFEYFSETQRNKGNFPGRFSGRQFSNSRSEMNVSTLELGDSALYLCASAGQGASYEQYFGPGTRLTVT.